In its sample, the clone carrying this T cell receptor (beta chain) was seen a few times. The data derive from a study of control samples from healthy donors and cancer patients. TCRdb's table, derived via immunoSEQ multiplex PCR, lists solely in-frame clones and lacks some. The sample holds tens of thousands of clones; around 80% are singletons and the top ten take around 10%. Germline CDR1 and CDR2: MDHEN and SYDVKM. This CDR3 spans 18 amino acids. Trimming at V came to 1 base and at J to 5 bases, leaving 14 bases not matched to a gene. The specimen sequenced was blood. V is TRBV28 and J is TRBJ1-2, with 9 bases lining up with TRBD1. The receptor was derived from a woman aged 60-75 years in good health. The CDR3 loop reads CASSLSGPGWTGVYGYTF. CDR3 nucleotides: TGTGCCAGCAGTTTATCCGGCCCTGGGTGGACAGGGGTTTATGGCTACACCTTC.